This section outlines one T cell receptor (beta chain) sequence together with its context. The antigen remains unidentified. The junction departs from germline at one end; a sequencing error may be responsible. The data are from a study of identical twins. Study-level results: Zero-insertion findings could be partly confounded by invariant cells (MAIT and iNKT cells).

Germline CDR1 reads SGHTA; CDR2 reads FQGNSA. The CDR3 length is 14 residues. Carrying unique molecular identifiers, the cDNA also gained a universal primer site through template switching. MiXCR was run by TCRdb on the 5' RACE reads, yielding one entry per CDR3 protein. Counted here are more than 1.5 million distinct CDR3 sequences, about 30% occurring once; the ten biggest clones make up 0.25% to 0.3%. This receptor was obtained from a newborn girl in good health. The rearrangement joins TRBV7-2 to TRBJ2-3; D is perhaps TRBD2 (5 bases). Sequenced material: cord blood. The CDR3 bases are TGTTCCAGCAGCTTAGCGCAAGGAACAGATACGCAGTATTTT. This codes for CSSSLAQGTDTQYF.